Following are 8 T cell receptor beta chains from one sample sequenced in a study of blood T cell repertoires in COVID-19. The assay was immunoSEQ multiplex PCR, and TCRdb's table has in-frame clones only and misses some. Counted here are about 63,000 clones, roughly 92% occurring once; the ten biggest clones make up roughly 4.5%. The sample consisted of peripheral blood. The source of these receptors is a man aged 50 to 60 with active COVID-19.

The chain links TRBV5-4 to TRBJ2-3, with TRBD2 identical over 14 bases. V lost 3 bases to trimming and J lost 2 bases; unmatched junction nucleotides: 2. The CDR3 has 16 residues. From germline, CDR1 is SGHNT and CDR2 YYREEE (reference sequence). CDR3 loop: CASSSGLAGVTDTQYF. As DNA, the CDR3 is TGTGCCAGCAGCTCGGGACTAGCGGGAGTCACAGATACGCAGTATTTT.

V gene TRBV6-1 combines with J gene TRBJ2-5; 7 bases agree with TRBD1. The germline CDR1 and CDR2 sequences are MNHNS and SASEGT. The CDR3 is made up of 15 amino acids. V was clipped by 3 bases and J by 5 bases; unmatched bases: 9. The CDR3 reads CASSDHRGLGETQYF. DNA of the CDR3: TGTGCCAGCAGTGACCACAGGGGCCTTGGGGAGACCCAGTACTTC.

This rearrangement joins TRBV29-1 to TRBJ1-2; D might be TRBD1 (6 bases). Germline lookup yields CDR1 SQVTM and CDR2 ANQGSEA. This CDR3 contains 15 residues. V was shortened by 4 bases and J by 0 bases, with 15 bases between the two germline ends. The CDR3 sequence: CSVGTVQAPNYGYTF. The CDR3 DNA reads TGCAGCGTTGGGACAGTCCAAGCCCCTAACTATGGCTACACCTTC.

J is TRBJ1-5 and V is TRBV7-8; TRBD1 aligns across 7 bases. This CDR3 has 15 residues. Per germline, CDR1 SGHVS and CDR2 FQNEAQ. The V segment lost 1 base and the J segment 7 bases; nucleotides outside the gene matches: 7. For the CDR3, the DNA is TGTGCCAGCAGCTTAGGACGGACAGGAGGACAGCCCCAGCATTTT. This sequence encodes CASSLGRTGGQPQHF. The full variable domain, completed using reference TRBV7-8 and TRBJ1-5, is GAGVSQSPRYKVAKRGQDVALRCDPISGHVSLFWYQQALGQGPEFLTYFQNEAQLDKSGLPSDRFFAERPEGSVSTLKIQRTQQEDSAVYLCASSLGRTGGQPQHFGDGTRLSIL.

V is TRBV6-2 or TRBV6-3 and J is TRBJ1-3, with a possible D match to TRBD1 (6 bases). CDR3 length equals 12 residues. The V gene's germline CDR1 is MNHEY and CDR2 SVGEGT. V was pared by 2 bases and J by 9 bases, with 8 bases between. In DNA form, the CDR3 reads TGTGCCAGCAGTTACGCCAGGGGCACCATATATTTT. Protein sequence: CASSYARGTIYF.

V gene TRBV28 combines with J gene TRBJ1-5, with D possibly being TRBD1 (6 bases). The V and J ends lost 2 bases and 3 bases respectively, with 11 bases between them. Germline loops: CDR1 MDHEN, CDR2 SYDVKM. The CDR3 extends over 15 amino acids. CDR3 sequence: CASSLTTGTNQPQHF. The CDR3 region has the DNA TGTGCCAGCAGTTTAACTACAGGGACCAATCAGCCCCAGCATTTT. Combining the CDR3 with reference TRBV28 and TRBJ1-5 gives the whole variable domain DVKVTQSSRYLVKRTGEKVFLECVQDMDHENMFWYRQDPGLGLRLIYFSYDVKMKEKGDIPEGYSVSREKKERFSLILESASTNQTSMYLCASSLTTGTNQPQHFGDGTRLSIL.

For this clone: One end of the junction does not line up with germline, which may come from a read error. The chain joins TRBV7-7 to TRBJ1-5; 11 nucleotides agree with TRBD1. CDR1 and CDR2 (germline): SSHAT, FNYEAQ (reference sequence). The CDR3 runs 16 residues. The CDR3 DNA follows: TGTGCTAGCAGCGCACTTCGGGACAGGGGGAATCAGCCCCAGCATTTT. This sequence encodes CASSALRDRGNQPQHF. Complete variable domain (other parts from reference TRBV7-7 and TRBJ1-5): GAGVSQSPRYKVTKRGQDVTLRCDPISSHATLYWYQQALGQGPEFLTYFNYEAQPDKSGLPSDRFSAERPEGSISTLTIQRTEQRDSAMYRCASSALRDRGNQPQHFGDGTRLSIL.

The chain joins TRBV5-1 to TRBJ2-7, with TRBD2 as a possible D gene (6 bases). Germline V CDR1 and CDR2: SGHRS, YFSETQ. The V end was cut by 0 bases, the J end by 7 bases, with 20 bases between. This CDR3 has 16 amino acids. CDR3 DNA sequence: TGCGCCAGCAGCTTGGCGACTAGAGGGGCGTCTGAGGAGCAGTACTTC. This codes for CASSLATRGASEEQYF.